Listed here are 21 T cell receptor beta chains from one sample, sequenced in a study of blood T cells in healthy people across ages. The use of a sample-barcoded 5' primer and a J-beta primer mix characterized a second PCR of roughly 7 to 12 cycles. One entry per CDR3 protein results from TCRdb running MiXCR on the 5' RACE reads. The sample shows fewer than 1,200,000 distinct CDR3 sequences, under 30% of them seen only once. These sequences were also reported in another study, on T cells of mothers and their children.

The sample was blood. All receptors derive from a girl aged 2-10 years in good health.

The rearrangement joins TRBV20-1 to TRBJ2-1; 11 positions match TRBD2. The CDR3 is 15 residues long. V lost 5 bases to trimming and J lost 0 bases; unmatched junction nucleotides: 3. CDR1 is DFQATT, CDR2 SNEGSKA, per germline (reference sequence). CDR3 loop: CSAGGLADSYNEQFF. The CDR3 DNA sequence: TGCAGTGCTGGGGGACTAGCGGACTCCTACAATGAGCAGTTCTTC.

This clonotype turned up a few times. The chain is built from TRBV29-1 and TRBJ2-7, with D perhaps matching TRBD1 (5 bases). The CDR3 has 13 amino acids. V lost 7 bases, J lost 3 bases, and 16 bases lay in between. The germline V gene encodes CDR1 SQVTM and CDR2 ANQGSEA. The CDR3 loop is CSASGQGDYEQYF. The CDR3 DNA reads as TGCAGCGCGTCTGGGCAGGGTGACTACGAGCAGTACTTC.

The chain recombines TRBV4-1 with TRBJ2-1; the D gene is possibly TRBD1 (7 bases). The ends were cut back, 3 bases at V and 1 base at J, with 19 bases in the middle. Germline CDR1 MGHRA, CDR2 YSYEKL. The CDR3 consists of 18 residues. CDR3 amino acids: CASSHPEGAGPSYNEQFF. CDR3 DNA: TGCGCCAGCAGCCACCCGGAGGGGGCAGGCCCTTCCTACAATGAGCAGTTCTTC.

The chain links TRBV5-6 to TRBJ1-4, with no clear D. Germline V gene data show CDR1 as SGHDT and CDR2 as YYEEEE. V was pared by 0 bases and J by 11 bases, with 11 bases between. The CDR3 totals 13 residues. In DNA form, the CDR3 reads TGTGCCAGCAGCTTGGAGAAAAGAGGGAAACTGTTTTTT. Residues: CASSLEKRGKLFF.

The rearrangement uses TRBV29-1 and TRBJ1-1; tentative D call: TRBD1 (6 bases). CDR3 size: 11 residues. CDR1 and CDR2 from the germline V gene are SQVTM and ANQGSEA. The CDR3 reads CSAGGGTEAFF. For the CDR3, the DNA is TGCAGTGCCGGAGGGGGGACTGAAGCTTTCTTT.

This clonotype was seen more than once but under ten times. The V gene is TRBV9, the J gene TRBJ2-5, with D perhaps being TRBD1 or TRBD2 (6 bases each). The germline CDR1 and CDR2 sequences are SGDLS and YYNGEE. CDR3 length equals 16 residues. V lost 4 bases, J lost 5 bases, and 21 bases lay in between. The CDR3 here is CASSPIQGPSAETQYF. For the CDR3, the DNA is TGTGCCAGCAGCCCGATACAGGGACCTAGCGCCGAGACCCAGTACTTC.

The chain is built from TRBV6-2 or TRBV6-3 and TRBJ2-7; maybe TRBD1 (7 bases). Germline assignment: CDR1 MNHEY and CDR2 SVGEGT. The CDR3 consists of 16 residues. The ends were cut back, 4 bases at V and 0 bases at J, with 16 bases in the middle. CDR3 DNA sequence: TGTGCCAGCAGTTTCCCAGGGGGGCATAGCTCCTACGAGCAGTACTTC. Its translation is CASSFPGGHSSYEQYF.

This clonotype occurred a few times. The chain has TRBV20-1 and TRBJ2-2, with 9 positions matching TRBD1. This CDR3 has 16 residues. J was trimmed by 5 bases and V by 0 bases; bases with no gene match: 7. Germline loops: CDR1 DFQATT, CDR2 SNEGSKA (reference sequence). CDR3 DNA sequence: TGCAGTGCTAGAGATAGGCGACAGGGGGAAACCGGGGAGCTGTTTTTT. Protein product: CSARDRRQGETGELFF.

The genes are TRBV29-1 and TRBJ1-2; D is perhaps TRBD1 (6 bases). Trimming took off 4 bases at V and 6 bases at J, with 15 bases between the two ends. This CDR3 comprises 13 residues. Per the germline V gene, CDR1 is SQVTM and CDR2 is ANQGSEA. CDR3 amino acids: CSVGFAAGDGYTF. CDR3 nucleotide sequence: TGCAGCGTTGGTTTTGCGGCAGGGGATGGCTACACCTTC.

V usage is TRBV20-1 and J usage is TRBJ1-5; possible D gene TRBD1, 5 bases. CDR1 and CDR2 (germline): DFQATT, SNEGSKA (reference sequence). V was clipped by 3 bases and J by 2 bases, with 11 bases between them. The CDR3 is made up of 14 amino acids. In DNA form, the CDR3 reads TGCAGTGCTAGGATAGGAGGGGGCAATCAGCCCCAGCATTTT. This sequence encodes CSARIGGGNQPQHF.

The chain's CDR3 is CASSSGTFGELFF. The CDR3 coding sequence is TGTGCCAGCAGTTCCGGGACTTTCGGGGAGCTGTTTTTT. J is TRBJ2-2 and V is TRBV28; D is possibly TRBD2 (6 bases). The ends were cut back, 4 bases at V and 7 bases at J, with 10 bases in the middle. The CDR3 totals 13 residues. Looked up from germline, CDR1 is MDHEN and CDR2 is SYDVKM.

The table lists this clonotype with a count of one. DNA for the CDR3: TGTGCCAGCAGTCCCCTTGACAGGGGGCGCCCCTATCAGCCCCAGCATTTT. It specifies CASSPLDRGRPYQPQHF. The rearrangement uses TRBV27 and TRBJ1-5, with 10 nucleotides matching TRBD1. Germline trimming cut 5 bases from V and 5 bases from J; bases unmatched to any gene: 12. This CDR3 is 17 amino acids long. Germline V CDR1 and CDR2: MNHEY, SMNVEV (reference sequence).

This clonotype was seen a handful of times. In DNA form, the CDR3 reads TGTGCCAGCAGTTTAGGGGATTTCAGTGAGCAGTTCTTC. This translates into CASSLGDFSEQFF. This chain connects TRBV12-3 or TRBV12-4 to TRBJ2-5; D gene unclear. The DNA matches TRBJ2-1 better at its end, which makes the J call doubtful. CDR3 size: 13 residues.

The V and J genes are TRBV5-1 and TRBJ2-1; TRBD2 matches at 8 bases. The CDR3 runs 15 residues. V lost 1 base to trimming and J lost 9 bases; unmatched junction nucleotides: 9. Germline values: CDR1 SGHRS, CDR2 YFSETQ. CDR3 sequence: CASSLLTSESGEQFF. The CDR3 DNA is TGCGCCAGCAGCTTGTTGACTAGCGAGTCGGGTGAGCAGTTCTTC. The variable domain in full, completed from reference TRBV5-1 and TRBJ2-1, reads KAGVTQTPRYLIKTRGQQVTLSCSPISGHRSVSWYQQTPGQGLQFLFEYFSETQRNKGNFPGRFSGRQFSNSRSEMNVSTLELGDSALYLCASSLLTSESGEQFFGPGTRLTVL.

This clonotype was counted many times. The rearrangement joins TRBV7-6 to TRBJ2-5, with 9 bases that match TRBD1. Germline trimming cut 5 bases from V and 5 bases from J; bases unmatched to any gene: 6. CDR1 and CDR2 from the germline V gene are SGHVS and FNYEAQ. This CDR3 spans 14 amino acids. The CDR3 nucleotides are TGTGCCAGCAGCCAGACAGGGGGGTGGGAGACCCAGTACTTC. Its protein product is CASSQTGGWETQYF.

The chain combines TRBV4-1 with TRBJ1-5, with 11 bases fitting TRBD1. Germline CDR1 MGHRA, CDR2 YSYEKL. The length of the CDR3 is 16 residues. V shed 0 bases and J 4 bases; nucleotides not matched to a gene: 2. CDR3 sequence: CASSQDWDRGNQPQHF. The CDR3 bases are TGCGCCAGCAGCCAAGATTGGGACAGGGGGAATCAGCCCCAGCATTTT.

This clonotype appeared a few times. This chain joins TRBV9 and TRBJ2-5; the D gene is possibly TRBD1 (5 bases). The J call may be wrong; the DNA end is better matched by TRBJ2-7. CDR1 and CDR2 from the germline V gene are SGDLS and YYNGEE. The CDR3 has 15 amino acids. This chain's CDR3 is CASSVVPGDSYEQYF. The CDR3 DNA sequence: TGTGCCAGCAGCGTAGTACCCGGAGACAGTTACGAGCAGTACTTC.

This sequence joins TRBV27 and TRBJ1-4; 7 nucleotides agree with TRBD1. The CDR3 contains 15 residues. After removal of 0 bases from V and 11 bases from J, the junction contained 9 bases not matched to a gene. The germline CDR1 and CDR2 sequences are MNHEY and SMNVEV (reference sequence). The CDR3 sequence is CASSLSLQGLGKLFF. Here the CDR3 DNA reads TGTGCCAGCAGTTTATCCCTACAGGGGTTGGGGAAACTGTTTTTT.

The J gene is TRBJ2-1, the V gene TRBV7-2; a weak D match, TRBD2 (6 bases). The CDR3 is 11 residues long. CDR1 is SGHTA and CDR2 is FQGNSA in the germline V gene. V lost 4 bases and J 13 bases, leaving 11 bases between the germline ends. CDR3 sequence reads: CASSYGGDQFF. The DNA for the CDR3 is TGTGCCAGCAGCTACGGGGGTGATCAGTTCTTC.

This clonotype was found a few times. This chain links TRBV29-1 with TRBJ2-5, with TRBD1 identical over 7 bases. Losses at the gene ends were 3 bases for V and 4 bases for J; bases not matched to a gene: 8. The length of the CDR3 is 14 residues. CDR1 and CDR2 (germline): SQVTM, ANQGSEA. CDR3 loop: CSVDGTERGETQYF. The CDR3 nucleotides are TGCAGCGTTGACGGGACAGAGAGGGGAGAGACCCAGTACTTC.

The CDR3 here is CASSGGQGTTEAFF. The CDR3 DNA is TGTGCCAGCAGCGGGGGACAGGGGACCACTGAAGCTTTCTTT. The V call is TRBV9, the J call TRBJ1-1; 10 positions agree with TRBD1. The CDR3 is 14 amino acids. The germline CDR1 and CDR2 sequences are SGDLS and YYNGEE. V shed 3 bases and J 4 bases; nucleotides not matched to a gene: 3.